A single sample gave rise to the 23 T cell receptor beta chains below, sequenced in a study of T cells in narcolepsy. TCRdb's copy holds only in-frame clones and misses some; the assay was immunoSEQ multiplex PCR. Of tens of thousands of clones detected, approximately 82% appear once; the ten largest clones hold more than 0.9%. Material: CD45RA- memory CD4+ T cells from PBMCs. The receptors shown here come from a human donor with narcolepsy.

The rearrangement uses TRBV30 and TRBJ1-4; D is undetermined. V shed 0 bases and J shed 14 bases, with 16 bases lying between them. CDR3 size: 13 residues. From germline, CDR1 is GTSNPN and CDR2 SVGIG (reference sequence). DNA of the CDR3: TGTGCCTGGAGTGTACCTTCGGGAGGGTTCCTGTTTTTT. Its translation: CAWSVPSGGFLFF.

In its sample, this clone was seen a few times. J is TRBJ1-2 and V is TRBV6-6; TRBD1 agrees at 9 bases. The V segment lost 4 bases and the J segment 7 bases; nucleotides outside the gene matches: 1. The CDR3 has 12 amino acids. The V gene's germline CDR1 is MNHNY and CDR2 SVGAGI (reference sequence). The CDR3 here is CASSWTGAGYTF. CDR3 nucleotide sequence: TGTGCCAGCAGTTGGACAGGGGCTGGCTACACCTTC.

The chain couples TRBV7-2 to TRBJ1-1, with D possibly TRBD1 on 6 matching bases. The CDR3 is made up of 15 amino acids. V was trimmed by 3 bases and J by 0 bases, leaving 11 bases between them. Germline V gene data show CDR1 as SGHTA and CDR2 as FQGNSA. The CDR3 spells CASSFGGGLNTEAFF. The CDR3 nucleotides read TGTGCCAGCAGCTTTGGCGGGGGCCTGAACACTGAAGCTTTCTTT.

The chain has TRBV28 and TRBJ2-3; the D is unclear. The CDR3 consists of 12 residues. Trimming removed 3 bases from V and 6 bases from J, with 7 bases in between. CDR1 and CDR2 (germline): MDHEN, SYDVKM. The CDR3 is CASSFEVDTQYF. The CDR3 DNA reads TGTGCCAGCAGTTTTGAAGTGGATACGCAGTATTTT. The full variable domain, completed using reference TRBV28 and TRBJ2-3, is DVKVTQSSRYLVKRTGEKVFLECVQDMDHENMFWYRQDPGLGLRLIYFSYDVKMKEKGDIPEGYSVSREKKERFSLILESASTNQTSMYLCASSFEVDTQYFGPGTRLTVL.

The chain has TRBV7-8 and TRBJ1-4; D unresolved. This CDR3 comprises 15 residues. Germline V gives CDR1 SGHVS, CDR2 FQNEAQ. The ends were cut back, 6 bases at V and 8 bases at J, with 19 bases in the middle. CDR3 sequence reads: CASREGRTSWEKLFF. The CDR3 DNA is TGTGCCAGCAGGGAAGGGCGGACTAGTTGGGAAAAACTGTTTTTT.

This clone is labeled as medium-sized. The chain has TRBV7-2 and TRBJ1-3; no reliable D call. The CDR3 covers 18 residues. Trimming removed 1 base from V and 0 bases from J, with 16 bases in between. Germline V gene lookup returns CDR1 SGHTA and CDR2 FQGNSA. CDR3 loop: CASSLVALGISSGNTIYF. In DNA form, the CDR3 reads TGTGCCAGCAGCTTAGTTGCTCTAGGAATTTCCTCTGGAAACACCATATATTTT.

The chain couples TRBV29-1 to TRBJ2-1, with D perhaps TRBD1 or TRBD2 (5 bases each). Germline V gives CDR1 SQVTM, CDR2 ANQGSEA. Trimming took 7 bases from V and 10 from J, leaving 23 bases between them. This CDR3 is built from 14 residues. The CDR3 nucleotides are TGCAGCGGTCAACCCGGGACGGAGGTAATGGAGCAGTTCTTC. It specifies CSGQPGTEVMEQFF.

The chain joins TRBV5-1 to TRBJ2-5; a weak D match, TRBD2 (7 bases). The germline V and J ends were trimmed by 1 base and 2 bases, with 15 bases remaining between them. CDR1 and CDR2 from the germline V gene are SGHRS and YFSETQ. The CDR3 is 16 residues long. CDR3 loop: CASSLSTGRGQETQYF. For the CDR3, the DNA is TGCGCCAGCAGCTTGTCAACAGGGCGGGGGCAAGAGACCCAGTACTTC.

This rearrangement joins TRBV28 to TRBJ1-4; D may be TRBD1 (5 bases). V lost 4 bases to trimming and J lost 1 base, with 13 bases between them. This CDR3 comprises 16 residues. The germline gives CDR1 MDHEN, CDR2 SYDVKM. The CDR3 loop is CASSSPLGVTNEKLFF. CDR3 in DNA: TGTGCCAGCAGTTCCCCCTTAGGGGTAACTAATGAAAAACTGTTTTTT. The full variable domain, rest sourced from reference TRBV28 and TRBJ1-4, is DVKVTQSSRYLVKRTGEKVFLECVQDMDHENMFWYRQDPGLGLRLIYFSYDVKMKEKGDIPEGYSVSREKKERFSLILESASTNQTSMYLCASSSPLGVTNEKLFFGSGTQLSVL.

This clone turned up a few times. This chain uses TRBV5-6 with TRBJ2-2; D remains ambiguous. The CDR3 runs 17 residues. The V gene's germline CDR1 is SGHDT and CDR2 YYEEEE. The V and J ends lost 2 bases and 0 bases respectively, with 14 bases between them. The CDR3 nucleotides are TGTGCCAGCAGCTTTCTTGGGCAGGCAACGAACACCGGGGAGCTGTTTTTT. Protein sequence: CASSFLGQATNTGELFF.

In its sample, this clone was seen a few times. The chain employs TRBV19 and TRBJ1-5; D is undetermined. This CDR3 has 14 amino acids. Germline CDR1 is LNHDA and CDR2 is SQIVND (reference sequence). V lost 2 bases to trimming and J lost 5 bases, with 10 bases between them. The CDR3 here is CASSITTRDQPQHF. In DNA, the CDR3 is TGTGCCAGTAGTATAACGACACGGGATCAGCCCCAGCATTTT.

The sample holds a few counts of this clone. The chain employs TRBV11-2 and TRBJ2-5; D is undetermined. V was shortened by 5 bases and J by 5 bases, with 12 bases between the two germline ends. Germline CDR1 and CDR2: SGHAT and FQNNGV. The CDR3 extends over 13 amino acids. The CDR3 loop is CASSVRPGETQYF. In nucleotides, the CDR3 is TGTGCCAGCAGCGTCCGACCGGGTGAGACCCAGTACTTC.

V is TRBV20-1 and J is TRBJ2-7, with D unclear. This CDR3 is built from 11 residues. V lost 4 bases and J 2 bases, leaving 6 bases between the germline ends. In germline, CDR1 is DFQATT, CDR2 SNEGSKA (reference sequence). CDR3 nucleotide sequence: TGCAGTGCTAAAGGACCCTACGAGCAGTACTTC. This translates into CSAKGPYEQYF.

This chain connects TRBV18 to TRBJ1-1, with D unresolved. Between the trimmed V and J ends, which lost 0 bases and 4 bases, there was a span of 18 bases. The CDR3 is 17 residues long. The germline V gene has CDR1 KGHSH and CDR2 LQKENI. The CDR3 DNA sequence: TGTGCCAGCTCACCACCTCCAAACTTCGCGTTGGGCACTGAAGCTTTCTTT. Translated, it gives CASSPPPNFALGTEAFF.

CDR3 in amino acids: CAITAGTTDTQYF. The CDR3 DNA follows: TGTGCCATCACAGCGGGAACAACAGATACGCAGTATTTT. V gene TRBV10-3 combines with J gene TRBJ2-3; TRBD2 matches at 7 bases. V shed 7 bases and J 3 bases; nucleotides not matched to a gene: 4. The CDR3 length is 13 residues. Germline assignment: CDR1 ENHRY and CDR2 SYGVKD.

The chain has TRBV5-1 and TRBJ1-2, with 10 bases lining up with TRBD1. The CDR3 has 14 residues. Germline CDR1 SGHRS, CDR2 YFSETQ. V dropped 3 bases and J dropped 8; count of bases not matched to a gene: 7. CDR3 DNA sequence: TGCGCCAGCAGCTCGGGGACAGGGGAGGGCGGCTACACCTTC. Translation: CASSSGTGEGGYTF.

The V gene is TRBV7-2, the J gene TRBJ2-1, with TRBD1 matching over 10 bases. J gave up 4 bases and V 5 bases, and 8 bases lay outside the gene matches. CDR1 is SGHTA, CDR2 FQGNSA, per germline. The CDR3 has 16 residues. The CDR3 loop is CASSPGTGAQYNEQFF. The DNA for the CDR3 is TGTGCCAGCAGCCCCGGGACAGGGGCCCAATACAATGAGCAGTTCTTC. The full variable domain, in which reference TRBV7-2 and TRBJ2-1 provide the parts outside the CDR3, is GAGVSQSPSNKVTEKGKDVELRCDPISGHTALYWYRQSLGQGLEFLIYFQGNSAPDKSGLPSDRFSAERTGGSVSTLTIQRTQQEDSAVYLCASSPGTGAQYNEQFFGPGTRLTVL.

The chain recombines TRBV10-3 with TRBJ1-5; 9 positions agree with TRBD1. The germline V gene encodes CDR1 ENHRY and CDR2 SYGVKD. The CDR3 has 15 residues. V dropped 6 bases and J dropped 2; count of bases not matched to a gene: 5. The CDR3 sequence: CAIREGQGGNQPQHF. The CDR3 nucleotides are TGTGCCATCAGGGAGGGACAGGGTGGCAATCAGCCCCAGCATTTT.

Only one count was recorded for this clone. The chain combines TRBV18 with TRBJ2-1, with D possibly TRBD2 on 6 matching bases. The CDR3 is 13 amino acids. Germline V gene lookup returns CDR1 KGHSH and CDR2 LQKENI. Trimming pared 5 bases from V and 8 bases from J, leaving 13 bases between. This CDR3 reads CASSGRRADEQFF. As DNA, the CDR3 is TGTGCCAGCTCAGGGAGGCGGGCCGATGAGCAGTTCTTC.

The V and J genes are TRBV4-3 and TRBJ1-3, with a possible D match to TRBD1 (5 bases). Germline lookup yields CDR1 LGHNA and CDR2 YSLEER. Trimming left V 1 base short and J 0 bases short, with 10 bases between. The CDR3 has 16 amino acids. The CDR3 sequence is CASSQARGDSGNTIYF. CDR3 nucleotide sequence: TGCGCCAGCAGCCAAGCGCGGGGCGACTCTGGAAACACCATATATTTT.

The chain has TRBV15 and TRBJ1-3, with TRBD1 as a possible D gene (6 bases). This CDR3 is built from 16 residues. Trimming removed 1 base at V and 4 bases at J, with 14 bases between. Germline CDR1 LNHNV, CDR2 YYDKDF (reference sequence). For the CDR3, the DNA is TGTGCCACCAGCAGAGGGGCATCAGGGGTCGGAAACACCATATATTTT. Its translation: CATSRGASGVGNTIYF.

The chain is built from TRBV11-3 and TRBJ1-1; tentative D call: TRBD1 (5 bases). Trimming took off 2 bases at V and 2 bases at J, with 6 bases between the two ends. Germline V gives CDR1 SGHNT, CDR2 YENEEA. The length of the CDR3 is 13 residues. The CDR3 DNA follows: TGTGCCAGCAGCTTACAGGGCAACACTGAAGCTTTCTTT. This sequence encodes CASSLQGNTEAFF.

The chain recombines TRBV9 with TRBJ1-2; 10 nucleotides line up with TRBD1. This CDR3 has 14 amino acids. Germline V gene sequence: CDR1 SGDLS, CDR2 YYNGEE. V shed 4 bases, J shed 5 bases, and the junction held 5 bases outside the gene matches. The CDR3 DNA reads as TGTGCCAGCAGCCCCAGGACAGGGGGATATGGCTACACCTTC. This encodes CASSPRTGGYGYTF.